Here is one T cell receptor beta chain with its context. Its antigen has not been determined. Per-base qualities were not stored, and no clone one base away is much larger. The cohort consisted of 600 to 750 healthy bone marrow donors. All cohort members were sampled while nominally healthy, although unrecorded immune exposures were likely present. The donor tested CMV seronegative, placing the donor among the 300 to 450 seronegative members of the cohort. Each donor provided a peripheral blood sample, and peripheral blood mononuclear cells were used for TCR beta sequencing. The Qiagen DNeasy Blood Extraction Kit was used to extract genomic DNA from the blood cell samples. V gives up 5 bases and J gives up 3 bases, and the segment between their germline ends measures 13 bases. The CDR3 covers 14 residues, taking in both the cysteine and the phenylalanine. CDR3 DNA only is kept here, 42 bases in frame from base 1. Looking up the germline V gene yields CDR1 SGHTA and CDR2 FQGNSA.

The data belong to a study of cytomegalovirus exposure and HLA in healthy donors (dated 2017 in TCRdb). For context, the study as a whole: An earlier analysis of several hundred of the donors reported 250 to 300 Gb of sequence data and roughly 120 million unique TCR beta sequences obtained from around 190 million T cells. About 280 gigabases of sequencing data and tens of millions of unique TCR sequences were included in an early release covering around 600 HLA-typed donors. Of the roughly 390 genotyped donors, 80% to 90% were placed in the genetic ancestry cluster associated with self-reported Caucasian donors. The study aimed to test whether cataloging public T cell receptors could reveal signatures of past pathogen exposure. The study profiled the T cell repertoires of about 720 subjects by immunosequencing and related them to cytomegalovirus serostatus. Along with the approximately 700-subject first cohort, a separate validation cohort of about 110 different subjects was used. High-throughput TCR immunosequencing, statistical association of individual TCRs with disease status, and machine learning were combined to predict cytomegalovirus infection status. A later analysis re-analyzed previously published TCR beta repertoires from 666 donors and added high-resolution HLA genotyping to study TCR occurrence patterns. Rather than using new phenotypic data, the later analysis identified candidate immune exposures from TCR beta sequences and from how often those sequences occurred across donors. To decide whether each TCR beta V gene segment behaved as functional or pseudogenic, an earlier analysis of approximately 620 of the donors relied on high-throughput TCR beta sequencing. Donor age, sex, ethnicity and CMV serostatus were compiled alongside the repertoire data. A later genetic analysis used genome-wide SNP genotypes for about three fifths of the 666 donors, treating that subset as a discovery cohort. Every discovery cohort repertoire had been produced on one sequencing platform. Both class I and class II loci were covered by HLA typing, at four-digit resolution. The number of typed donors differed by locus: about 620-640 for A, B, C, DRB1 and DQB1; approximately 540 for DQA1; 606 for DPA1; and about 470 for DPB1. Roughly 5 DR-DQ haplotypes were treated as single units for association and clustering because of strong linkage in the cohort. On average, roughly 240,000 unique TCR beta nucleotide sequences were sequenced per donor among more than 350 genotyped donors of the cohort, with roughly a sixth of those sequences being non-productive. The paper as a whole reports these results and caveats: An association between a missense DCLRE1C variant and V-gene and J-gene trimming of TCR beta chains was found in a later genetic analysis and replicated in an independent cohort. The study listed 150 to 200 TCR beta chains as associated with cytomegalovirus. According to a later genetic analysis, donors in an Asian-associated ancestry cluster had fewer N-insertions in productive TCRs than the roughly 700-donor mean. Cytomegalovirus status was reported to be diagnosed by the classifier with high specificity and sensitivity in both the original and validation cohorts. Because counts were too low, fewer than 20 rarely observed V segments, including chromosome 9 orphons, were excluded from the earlier analysis of 587 of the donors. Several of the top co-occurrence clusters appeared to be linked to parvovirus B19, influenza, CMV and Epstein-Barr virus, according to a later analysis. At a false discovery rate of 0.05, a later analysis linked about 16,000 TCR beta sequences to specific HLA alleles. Strong co-occurrence of HLA alleles, especially DR and DQ, made assigning TCR associations to individual alleles difficult. Most CMV-associated TCR beta chains appeared to be HLA-restricted in a later analysis, and the HLA associations seemed to be driven largely by CMV exposure. Three of the identified cytomegalovirus-associated TCR beta chains were confirmed in vitro to be specific for cytomegalovirus antigens. Most TCR sequences were observed very rarely across donors, whereas some public TCRs were present in many individuals. A further reported finding was that TCR beta sequences accurately predicted the HLA-A and HLA-B alleles for most subjects in the first cohort. A group of highly shared sequence variants was considered likely to be a technical artifact of the sequencing pipeline. Because the 87-base-pair reads could not distinguish some IMGT-functional V segments, including TRBV6-2 and TRBV6-3, those segments were excluded. According to a later analysis, TCR association rates differed among HLA loci, with DRB1 alleles showing the most associated TCRs and HLA-C alleles showing the fewest. According to the authors, the approach could potentially be generalized to other disease states and immunological phenotypes. Because some donors lacked HLA typing at each locus, the association tests relied only on the typed subset. Only TCR beta chains were sequenced in this cohort, and the absence of alpha or paired-chain data limited detectable features. Correlated functional status among segregating V segments might be attributable to linkage disequilibrium, but an unknown experimental factor could not be ruled out. Presence/absence analyses assumed roughly uniform sequencing depth across donors, an assumption that may not hold. In a later analysis, HLA-associated TCR beta chains showed more clonal expansion and lower generation probabilities than non-associated chains that were equally common. Immune exposure information for the cohort was limited to CMV serostatus. An earlier analysis of some 560 of the donors showed that most TCR beta V segments appeared in productive rearrangements either about 90% or about 30% of the time, which broadly matched IMGT annotations.

The library came from the immunoSEQ multiplex PCR assay. For the multiplex PCR, a mixture combining 60 forward primers for TCR Vbeta segments and 13 reverse primers for TCR Jbeta segments was used. A multiplex PCR assay on genomic DNA amplified the CDR3 region of rearranged TCR beta genes. The amplified TCR beta libraries were sequenced on the Illumina HiSeq System as 87-base-pair reads. On the study's bioinformatics: In a later analysis, roughly 80 million unique TCR beta chains were counted across the approximately 620 repertoires, and approximately 11 million of these chains were shared by at least two donors. To remove PCR and sequencing errors, raw reads were error-corrected and collapsed into unique sequences using a nearest-neighbor algorithm that merged closely related sequences. CDR3 sequences were aligned to IMGT reference sequences to assign V, D and J gene segments. Each retained sequence needed at least a six-nucleotide match to both a V gene segment and a J gene segment. Rearrangements were classified as productive when the CDR3 lacked stop codons and remained in frame with V and J, and all other rearrangements were classified as non-productive. Following IMGT convention, CDR3 was defined as the stretch from the second conserved V-encoded cysteine to the conserved J-encoded phenylalanine. The earlier analysis of 550 to 650 of the donors excluded any sequence lacking an unambiguous match to a single V gene segment. In an earlier analysis of more than 500 of the donors, a V segment was called functional when productive rearrangements were above 56.7%, and segregating when the standard deviation between donors exceeded 5%. A statistical classification framework was developed to diagnose cytomegalovirus status using the catalog of TCR beta chain sequences. In a later analysis, TCR nucleotide sequences were compared against IMGT/GENE-DB human TR gene sequences so that V and J genes could be assigned. A later analysis assigned CDR3 sequences and most-parsimonious VDJ recombination scenarios with the TCRdist pipeline. A later analysis defined each TCR beta chain by its CDR3 amino acid sequence plus V-gene family, and excluded reads lacking a unique V-gene family. In a later analysis, around 650 highly shared, low-generation-probability nucleotide sequences were removed to address suspected cross-contamination and a sequencing artifact. For each public chain, a later analysis derived a clonal expansion index from normalized ranks of inferred template counts within each repertoire. In a later analysis, generation probabilities were computed using a VDJ recombination model fitted to out-of-frame rearrangements, and the results were checked against IGoR. In a later analysis, TCR-TCR, TCR-HLA and TCR-CMV co-occurrence was scored with hypergeometric tests, and a repertoire-size bias correction was applied to TCR pairs. To estimate false discovery rates, a later analysis permuted the HLA or CMV assignments 20 times. A later analysis grouped co-occurring TCRs with DBSCAN, adding TCRdist sequence similarity when clustering within HLA-allele-positive subsets. Co-occurrence clustering excluded repertoires with fewer than 30,000 or more than 120,000 public chains, plus five with anomalous nucleotide sharing. Entries here come from immuneACCESS through TCRdb and include only in-frame sequences with V and J called. Some clones fail to appear in such tables; in the studies checked, an unresolved V gene covers under half of the shortfall, and the cause of the remainder is unknown. V and J calls and clone size are as listed in that table; D and trimming were resolved from the DNA. Present in this sample are 95,000 to 100,000 clones, 60% to 75% of which were seen just once. Together, the top ten hold around 1.9% of the sample.

The V and J segments used are TRBV7-2 and TRBJ1-2; confidence is insufficient to name the D gene. This TCR was recovered from a woman between 35 and 50 years old in good health and CMV-seronegative. Input material: PBMCs. The encoded CDR3 is CASSKSGNDYGYTF. The sequence in DNA is TGTGCCAGCAGCAAATCGGGGAACGACTATGGCTACACCTTC. When the CDR3 is completed using the reference TRBV7-2 and TRBJ1-2 genes on either side, the full variable domain is GAGVSQSPSNKVTEKGKDVELRCDPISGHTALYWYRQSLGQGLEFLIYFQGNSAPDKSGLPSDRFSAERTGGSVSTLTIQRTQQEDSAVYLCASSKSGNDYGYTFGSGTRLTVV.